The 10 T cell receptor beta chains given below trace back to one sample, sequenced in a study of T cells after yellow fever vaccination. One entry per CDR3 protein, called by TCRdb with MiXCR from the 5' RACE reads. The sample records about 130,000 distinct CDR3 sequences, 7.4% being singletons. The sequencing here drew on CD4+ T cells sorted from PBMCs, taken about 10 days after the first yellow fever vaccination. The receptors were sampled from a man aged 18 to 29 who received the YFV17D yellow fever vaccine.

Ten or more counts support this clonotype. The CDR3: CSAILQGSNYGYTF. CDR3 DNA: TGCAGTGCTATCCTTCAGGGTTCTAACTATGGCTACACCTTC. The chain couples TRBV20-1 to TRBJ1-2; tentatively, D is TRBD1 (5 bases). The CDR3 consists of 14 residues. Germline CDR1 is DFQATT and CDR2 is SNEGSKA (reference sequence). The V gene lost 4 bases and the J gene lost 0 bases, with 12 bases spanning the gap.

This clonotype occurred many times. This rearrangement joins TRBV2 to TRBJ2-7; no definite D call. Per the germline V gene, CDR1 is SNHLY and CDR2 is FYNNEI. This CDR3 is 12 amino acids long. V lost 6 bases and J lost 3, with 9 bases in between. The CDR3 sequence is CASSSQSYEQYV. The DNA for the CDR3 is TGTGCCAGCAGCTCGCAAAGCTACGAGCAGTACGTC.

This clonotype came up many times. The chain is built from TRBV7-2 and TRBJ2-7; D is unresolved. Trimming removed 5 bases at V and 0 bases at J, with 11 bases between. CDR3 size: 14 residues. Germline loops: CDR1 SGHTA, CDR2 FQGNSA. The CDR3 loop is CASSPDWSSYEQYF. CDR3 sequence (DNA): TGTGCCAGCAGCCCCGACTGGAGCTCCTACGAGCAGTACTTC.

This clonotype was counted ten times or more. V usage is TRBV12-5 and J usage is TRBJ2-3, with 7 bases lining up with TRBD1. The length of the CDR3 is 15 residues. The V gene end was trimmed by 4 bases and the J gene end by 0 bases; junction bases not matched to a gene: 4. CDR1 and CDR2 from the germline V gene are LGHNT and FRNRAP. CDR3 residues: CASGSGQASTDTQYF. Written as DNA, the CDR3 is TGTGCTAGTGGTTCCGGACAGGCTAGCACAGATACGCAGTATTTT.

This clonotype has at least ten counts. The chain joins TRBV5-1 to TRBJ2-2; D is uncertain. Trimming took 7 bases from V and 5 from J, leaving 15 bases between them. CDR3 length: 14 residues. The V gene's germline CDR1 is SGHRS and CDR2 YFSETQ. CDR3 in amino acids: CASGVGSVTGELFF. In DNA, the CDR3 is TGCGCCAGCGGAGTAGGGTCGGTAACCGGGGAGCTGTTTTTT.

J is TRBJ2-2 and V is TRBV5-8; TRBD1 matches 9 bases. Germline loops: CDR1 SGHTS, CDR2 YDEGEE. V shed 1 base, J shed 5 bases, and the junction held 3 bases outside the gene matches. This CDR3 has 15 amino acids. The CDR3 DNA follows: TGTGCCAGCAGCTTGTTGGGACAGGGTACCGGGGAGCTGTTTTTT. The encoded protein is CASSLLGQGTGELFF.

At least ten counts were recorded for this clonotype. The chain joins TRBV27 to TRBJ2-7; TRBD2 matches at 9 bases. This CDR3 has 15 amino acids. The ends lost 8 bases at V and 5 bases at J; junction bases unmatched: 13. The germline gives CDR1 MNHEY, CDR2 SMNVEV (reference sequence). CDR3 protein: CASGLANIPPNEQYF. The CDR3 region has the DNA TGTGCCAGCGGACTAGCGAACATACCCCCTAACGAGCAGTACTTC.

At least ten counts were recorded for this clonotype. The chain has TRBV4-2 and TRBJ1-6; D gene unclear. The V and J ends lost 6 bases and 9 bases respectively, with 18 bases between them. This CDR3 contains 15 residues. Germline V gives CDR1 LGHNA, CDR2 YNFKEQ. CDR3 loop: CASSIREGNGSPLHF. In DNA, the CDR3 is TGTGCCAGCAGTATCCGAGAGGGAAATGGTTCACCCCTCCACTTT.

About this clonotype: A much more abundant neighbour one base away suggests this may be a read error. This chain connects TRBV6-1 to TRBJ2-3; D gene uncertain. This CDR3 spans 15 amino acids. CDR1 is MNHNS, CDR2 SASEGT, per germline. CDR3 sequence (DNA): TGTCCCAGCAGTATTCAGTTGGGATTCACAGATACGCAGTATTTT. It encodes CPSSIQLGFTDTQYF.

This clonotype was found once. A much larger clone differs from this one at a single base, so this may be a read error. In DNA form, the CDR3 reads TGTGCCACCAGCCCTTCTGAGGGATCCGGAATCAACGAGAAGTTCTTC. Translated, it gives CATSPSEGSGINEKFF. This chain connects TRBV24-1 to TRBJ2-1; possibly TRBD2 for D (5 bases). The CDR3 has 16 amino acids. V shed 7 bases and J shed 14 bases, with 29 bases lying between them. Germline CDR1 KGHDR, CDR2 SFDVKD.